This entry features one T cell receptor (beta chain) sequence. Germline CDR1 is MNHEY and CDR2 is SMNVEV (reference sequence). Between the trimmed V and J ends, which lost 6 bases and 3 bases, there was a span of 11 bases. The CDR3 has 14 amino acids. This sample is part of a study of low-dose radiotherapy and immunotherapy resistance in tumors. Background on the study: Patients were treated with intravenous nivolumab at 240 mg every two weeks and were also dosed with ipilimumab at 1 mg/kg every six weeks. Study patients were administered oral aspirin at 300 mg daily for four cycles from cycle 1 day 1.

Indicated time point: after trial treatment. Treatment described: LDRT plus nivolumab, ipilimumab, low-dose cyclophosphamide and aspirin (RACIN trial). TRAV- and TRBV-specific primers primed first-strand cDNA, covering alpha and beta chains. It was with a constant-region primer and a V-primer adapter that TCRs were amplified over roughly 19 PCR cycles. In TCRdb, the reads were re-called with MiXCR into one record per CDR3 protein. The repertoire holds more than 70,000 distinct CDR3 sequences, with roughly 20% as singletons. The sequencing here drew on PBMCs, taken after low-dose radiotherapy plus immunotherapy. V usage is TRBV27 and J usage is TRBJ2-2; tentative D call: TRBD1 (6 bases). This receptor was taken from a female donor with ovarian cancer. In DNA, the CDR3 is TGTGCCAGCAGCCCAGGGGCTCACACCGGGGAGCTGTTTTTT. It yields the protein CASSPGAHTGELFF.